The 11 T cell receptor beta chains below all came from one sample that was sequenced in a study of blood T cell repertoires in COVID-19. The protocol was immunoSEQ multiplex PCR, while the TCRdb copy is restricted to in-frame clones and leaves out a portion. There are under 300,000 clones in the sample; roughly 88% occur only once, and roughly an eighth lies in the top ten. Sequenced input: peripheral blood. These receptors were taken from a man older than 75 with acute or convalescent COVID-19.

The V and J genes are TRBV3-1 (or the pseudogene TRBV3-2) and TRBJ1-2; D may be TRBD1 (5 bases). The CDR3 runs to 13 residues. CDR1 and CDR2 (germline): LGHDT, YNNKEL (reference sequence). Trimming left V 5 bases short and J 4 bases short, with 11 bases between. This CDR3 is CASSRGTAYGYTF. CDR3 DNA sequence: TGTGCCAGCAGCAGGGGAACAGCCTATGGCTACACCTTC.

The chain carries TRBV6-2 or TRBV6-3 and TRBJ2-2; D might be TRBD2 (5 bases). Germline V gives CDR1 MNHEY, CDR2 SVGEGT. The ends were cut back, 0 bases at V and 7 bases at J, with 18 bases in the middle. This CDR3 comprises 17 residues. CDR3 loop: CASSYSVTAGVDGELFF. The CDR3 DNA follows: TGTGCCAGCAGTTACTCGGTCACGGCCGGGGTGGACGGGGAGCTGTTTTTT.

The chain couples TRBV7-2 to TRBJ1-1, with 9 bases matching TRBD1. Losses at the gene ends were 5 bases for V and 7 bases for J; bases not matched to a gene: 5. The CDR3 sequence is 13 residues long. From germline, CDR1 is SGHTA and CDR2 FQGNSA. The CDR3 DNA is TGTGCCAGCAGCCGGGACAGGGTCGGTGAAGCTTTCTTT. Its protein product is CASSRDRVGEAFF.

The gene calls are TRBV3-1 (or the pseudogene TRBV3-2) and TRBJ2-1; D gene ambiguous. The germline V and J ends were trimmed by 0 bases and 5 bases, with 17 bases remaining between them. The V gene's germline CDR1 is LGHDT and CDR2 YNNKEL (reference sequence). The CDR3 has 17 amino acids. The CDR3 coding sequence is TGTGCCAGCAGCCAAGAGATCAAACGGTTGTCCCACAATGAGCAGTTCTTC. Residues: CASSQEIKRLSHNEQFF.

The chain has TRBV19 and TRBJ2-5; maybe TRBD2 (5 bases). V dropped 6 bases and J dropped 7 bases, with 15 bases sitting between them. Germline assignment: CDR1 LNHDA and CDR2 SQIVND (reference sequence). The CDR3 covers 13 residues. The CDR3 spells CASRSTTEGTQYF. The CDR3, as DNA: TGTGCCAGTAGAAGCACAACTGAGGGGACCCAGTACTTC.

V gene TRBV6-2 or TRBV6-3 combines with J gene TRBJ1-1; D perhaps matches TRBD1 (5 bases). V gave up 2 bases and J gave up 2 bases, with 9 bases separating them. This CDR3 is built from 14 residues. Germline V gives CDR1 MNHEY, CDR2 SVGEGT. The CDR3 protein is CASSYGQGNTEAFF. CDR3 in DNA: TGTGCCAGCAGTTACGGGCAGGGAAACACTGAAGCTTTCTTT.

This clone was found a few times. This sequence joins TRBV2 and TRBJ2-2; possible D gene TRBD1, 6 bases. Trimming left V 5 bases short and J 7 bases short, with 8 bases between. Germline V CDR1 and CDR2: SNHLY, FYNNEI. The CDR3 is made up of 12 amino acids. The CDR3 nucleotides read TGTGCCAGCAGTACGGACAGCGGGGAGCTGTTTTTT. This sequence encodes CASSTDSGELFF.

V gene TRBV20-1 combines with J gene TRBJ2-1; 7 bases map to TRBD2. Germline V gene lookup returns CDR1 DFQATT and CDR2 SNEGSKA (reference sequence). V dropped 3 bases and J dropped 9; count of bases not matched to a gene: 11. The CDR3 totals 14 residues. CDR3 bases: TGCAGTGCTAGTGTTGCGGGAGATAATCTTGAGCAGTTCTTC. It encodes CSASVAGDNLEQFF.

V gene TRBV2 combines with J gene TRBJ1-5; D possibly corresponds to TRBD1 (5 bases). The V end lost 0 bases, the J end lost 1 base, and 16 bases lay between the germline ends. CDR1 and CDR2 (germline): SNHLY, FYNNEI. The CDR3 runs to 18 residues. CDR3 loop: CASSEAGERGLSNQPQHF. CDR3 nucleotides: TGTGCCAGCAGTGAAGCGGGGGAGCGGGGGTTGAGCAATCAGCCCCAGCATTTT.

This sequence joins TRBV19 and TRBJ2-7, with D possibly TRBD1 on 8 matching bases. Germline loops: CDR1 LNHDA, CDR2 SQIVND (reference sequence). With 10 bases removed from V and 2 bases from J, the gap between germline ends came to 18 bases. This CDR3 comprises 14 residues. In DNA form, the CDR3 reads TGTGCCACCACAGGGGGGGCCCGAACCTACGAGCAGTACTTC. It is translated as CATTGGARTYEQYF.

This clone was detected once. V gene TRBV5-1 combines with J gene TRBJ2-1; 14 bases map to TRBD2. The CDR3 is made up of 15 amino acids. V was clipped by 5 bases and J by 10 bases; unmatched bases: 8. Germline V CDR1 and CDR2: SGHRS, YFSETQ. CDR3 nucleotide sequence: TGCGCCAGCAGTTCCCAGGGACTAGCGGGAGAAGAGCAGTTCTTC. As protein: CASSSQGLAGEEQFF.